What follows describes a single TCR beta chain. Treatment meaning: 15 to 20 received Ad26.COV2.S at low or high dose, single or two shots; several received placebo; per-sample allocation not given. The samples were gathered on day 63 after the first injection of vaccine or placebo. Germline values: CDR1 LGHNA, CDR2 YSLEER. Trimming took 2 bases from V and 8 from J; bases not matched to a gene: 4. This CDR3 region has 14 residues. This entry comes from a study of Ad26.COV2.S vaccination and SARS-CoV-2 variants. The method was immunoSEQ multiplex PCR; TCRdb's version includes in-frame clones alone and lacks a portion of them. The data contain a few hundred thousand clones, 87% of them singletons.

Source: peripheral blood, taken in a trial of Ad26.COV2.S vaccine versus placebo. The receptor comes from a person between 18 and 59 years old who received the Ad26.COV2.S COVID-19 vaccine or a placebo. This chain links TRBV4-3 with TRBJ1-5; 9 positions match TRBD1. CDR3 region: CASSQRTGEEPQHF. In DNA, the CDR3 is TGCGCCAGCAGCCAACGGACAGGGGAAGAGCCCCAGCATTTT.